The 32 T cell receptor beta chains reported below all come from one sample, sequenced in a study of T cells in women clearing cervical HPV infection. TCRdb's table, derived via immunoSEQ multiplex PCR, lists solely in-frame clones and lacks some. The sample totals about 36,000 clones; its top ten clones hold less than 4%. Sample: blood buffy coat. Receptor source: a woman aged 18-69 years with a cervical HPV16 infection that either progressed to CIN3+ or cleared (not recorded which).

Details on this clone: The read terminates 3 residues before the CDR3 end, so the remaining end is supplied by the germline J gene. The V and J genes are TRBV12-3 or TRBV12-4 and TRBJ1-6; D perhaps matches TRBD1 (5 bases). Deletions cut 3 bases from V and 5 bases from J, with 14 bases between. The CDR3 loop spans 16 amino acids. The CDR3: CASSFSWGVNNSPLHF. Incomplete CDR3 DNA: TGTGCCAGCAGTTTTTCGTGGGGGGTAAATAATTCACCC.

CDR3: CASADLPDTEAFF. Incomplete CDR3 DNA: TGTGCCAGCGCCGACTTACCGGACACTGAA. V and J are TRBV6-2 or TRBV6-3 and TRBJ1-1; D call uncertain. The CDR3 is cut off 3 residues early in the read; its end comes from the germline J gene. The CDR3 length is 13 residues. Looked up from germline, CDR1 is MNHEY and CDR2 is SVGEGT. With 8 bases removed from V and 3 bases from J, the gap between germline ends came to 13 bases.

Remarks on this clone: Sequencing ends 3 residues short of the CDR3 end; the germline J gene provides the rest. The rearrangement uses TRBV18 and TRBJ2-1, with 7 bases matching TRBD1. The trim removed 0 bases at V and 5 bases at J, leaving 10 bases unmatched. Germline V gives CDR1 KGHSH, CDR2 LQKENI. The length of the CDR3 is 17 residues. The sequenced part of the CDR3 DNA is TGTGCCAGCTCACCACCGATTACAGGGGTTGGGGACAATGAG. This encodes CASSPPITGVGDNE. The entire CDR3 protein is CASSPPITGVGDNEQFF.

Of note for this clone: From the germline J gene comes the end of the CDR3, since the read stops 3 residues before it. V and J are TRBV5-6 and TRBJ2-3; the D gene is possibly TRBD2 (5 bases). V lost 6 bases and J lost 2, with 13 bases in between. Germline-derived CDR1 and CDR2 are SGHDT and YYEEEE. The CDR3 is made up of 14 amino acids. CDR3: CASNYGVYTDTQYF. Partial CDR3 DNA: TGTGCCAGCAACTACGGGGTGTACACAGATACG.

Worth noting for this clone: The observed sequence ends 3 residues before the CDR3 terminus, with the missing tail filled in from the germline J gene. The V gene is TRBV4-1, the J gene TRBJ1-1, with a tentative D call TRBD1 (5 bases). Trimming removed 3 bases at V and 1 base at J, with 12 bases between. The length of the CDR3 is 15 residues. CDR1 and CDR2 (germline): MGHRA, YSYEKL. The covered CDR3 bases are TGCGCCAGCAGCCAGGGCAGGGTGACGAACACTGAA. Translated, it gives CASSQGRVTNTE. The whole CDR3 sequence reads CASSQGRVTNTEAFF.

With regard to this clone: The read halts 3 residues ahead of the CDR3 end, with the missing end drawn from the germline J gene. The chain recombines TRBV5-1 with TRBJ2-1; 8 nucleotides agree with TRBD1. There are 16 residues in the CDR3. Germline CDR1 is SGHRS and CDR2 is YFSETQ. Trimming removed 0 bases from V and 7 bases from J; junction bases left unmatched: 9. The DNA read from the CDR3 is TGCGCCAGCAGCTTGGCGGGGAGGACAGGGATTAATGAG. Residues: CASSLAGRTGINE. In full, the CDR3 reads CASSLAGRTGINEQFF.

The CDR3 DNA, read in part, is TGTGCCAGTAGTATGTTTGCGGGAGGGCTCGATGAG. It translates to CASSMFAGGLDE. The whole CDR3 region reads CASSMFAGGLDEQFF. The chain employs TRBV19 and TRBJ2-1, with 9 bases matching TRBD2. The read finishes 3 residues shy of the CDR3 end, and the germline J gene is used to complete it. Germline trimming cut 3 bases from V and 8 bases from J; bases unmatched to any gene: 8. This CDR3 has 15 residues. The germline CDR1 and CDR2 sequences are LNHDA and SQIVND (reference sequence).

Remarks on this clone: The junction differs from germline at one of its ends, possibly a read error. The read ends 3 residues early relative to the CDR3; the germline J gene fills the gap. Within the sample, other DNA sequences also encode this same CDR3. The V gene is TRBV29-1, the J gene TRBJ1-3; possible D gene TRBD1, 5 bases. The CDR3 spans 14 residues. Germline V gene data show CDR1 as SQVTM and CDR2 as ANQGSEA. The DNA read from the CDR3 is TGCAGCGTTGCCATGACCCTCGGGGGAAACACG. This sequence encodes CSVAMTLGGNT. The full-length CDR3 reads as CSVAMTLGGNTIYF.

As for this clone: The read stops 3 residues short of the end of the CDR3; the missing end is completed from the germline J gene. V and J are TRBV12-3 or TRBV12-4 and TRBJ2-3; TRBD2 agrees at 14 bases. V dropped 5 bases and J dropped 6; count of bases not matched to a gene: 4. CDR3 length equals 15 residues. CDR3 DNA (partial): TGTGCCAGCAGTCGGGGACTAGCGGGAGTGGATACG. Translation gives CASSRGLAGVDT. Given in full, the CDR3 is CASSRGLAGVDTQYF.

About this clone itself: The read gets to within 3 residues of the CDR3 end, and the germline J gene fills in the rest. The chain is built from TRBV7-9 and TRBJ1-1, with TRBD1 identical over 10 bases. CDR1 and CDR2 from the germline V gene are SEHNR and FQNEAQ (reference sequence). This CDR3 has 13 residues. The CDR3 loop is CASTPGQGLVAFF. CDR3 DNA, as far as it was read: TGTGCCAGCACGCCGGGACAGGGGCTGGTA.

Regarding this clone: The sequence runs out 3 residues before the end of the CDR3; the remainder is reconstructed from the germline J gene. The chain joins TRBV2 to TRBJ2-2; the match to TRBD2 covers 7 bases. Per the germline V gene, CDR1 is SNHLY and CDR2 is FYNNEI. The length of the CDR3 is 13 residues. Germline trimming cut 10 bases from V and 4 bases from J; bases unmatched to any gene: 6. CDR3: CATGGEGTGELFF. The sequenced CDR3 bases are TGTGCCACCGGAGGGGAGGGCACCGGGGAG.

On this clone itself: The read finishes 3 residues shy of the CDR3 end, and the germline J gene is used to complete it. The V and J genes are TRBV4-1 and TRBJ2-5, with TRBD2 as a possible D gene (7 bases). CDR3 length: 18 amino acids. Germline V CDR1 and CDR2: MGHRA, YSYEKL. The V end lost 3 bases, the J end lost 1 base, and 21 bases lay between the germline ends. The CDR3: CASSQLGWGGRSQETQYF. The part of the CDR3 DNA that was read is TGCGCCAGCAGCCAGTTGGGCTGGGGGGGGCGATCCCAAGAGACC.

About this clone itself: The read finishes 3 residues shy of the CDR3 end, and the germline J gene is used to complete it. The chain uses TRBV18 and TRBJ2-1; 8 bases fit TRBD2. V lost 2 bases and J lost 4; bases outside the gene matches: 4. Germline lookup yields CDR1 KGHSH and CDR2 LQKENI. This CDR3 region has 15 residues. The CDR3 is CASSPSSGAYNEQFF. The DNA read from the CDR3 is TGTGCCAGCTCACCAAGTAGCGGGGCATACAATGAG.

In regard to this clone: The CDR3 extends 3 residues past the end of the read, so its final part is completed from the germline J gene. V usage is TRBV20-1 and J usage is TRBJ1-1; no clear D gene. Trimming left V 1 base short and J 0 bases short, with 9 bases between. CDR3 length: 14 amino acids. CDR1 and CDR2 (germline): DFQATT, SNEGSKA (reference sequence). The covered CDR3 bases are TGCAGTGCTAGAGTTGCACAGATGAACACTGAA. Its protein is CSARVAQMNTE. From start to end, the CDR3 is CSARVAQMNTEAFF.

With respect to this clone: The CDR3 extends 3 residues past the end of the read, so its final part is completed from the germline J gene. J is TRBJ1-3 and V is TRBV19; a weak D match, TRBD1 (5 bases). This CDR3 is built from 16 residues. Germline CDR1 and CDR2: LNHDA and SQIVND (reference sequence). Between the trimmed V and J ends, which lost 4 bases and 0 bases, there was a span of 13 bases. The chain's CDR3 is CASSSWRGSSGNTIYF. The part of the CDR3 DNA that was read is TGTGCCAGTAGTAGTTGGAGGGGAAGCTCTGGAAACACC. The entire variable domain, with the rest obtained from reference TRBV19 and TRBJ1-3, is as follows: DGGITQSPKYLFRKEGQNVTLSCEQNLNHDAMYWYRQDPGQGLRLIYYSQIVNDFQKGDIAEGYSVSREKKESFPLTVTSAQKNPTAFYLCASSSWRGSSGNTIYFGEGSWLTVV.

A word on this clone: The observed sequence ends 3 residues before the CDR3 terminus, with the missing tail filled in from the germline J gene. This chain uses TRBV7-6 with TRBJ2-7; 7 positions agree with TRBD1. J lost 0 bases, V lost 5 bases, and 7 bases had no gene match. The CDR3 runs 15 residues. Germline V gene sequence: CDR1 SGHVS, CDR2 FNYEAQ. The CDR3 reads CASSPGTESSYEQYF. The sequenced part of the CDR3 DNA is TGTGCCAGCAGCCCAGGGACAGAGAGCTCCTACGAG. The full variable domain, with the rest looked up from reference TRBV7-6 and TRBJ2-7, is GAGVSQSPRYKVTKRGQDVALRCDPISGHVSLYWYRQALGQGPEFLTYFNYEAQQDKSGLPNDRFSAERPEGSISTLTIQRTEQRDSAMYRCASSPGTESSYEQYFGPGTRLTVT.

As for this clone: Read sequence stops 3 residues before the CDR3 end, and the germline J gene provides the missing end. The V call is TRBV5-1, the J call TRBJ2-7; 10 nucleotides line up with TRBD2. CDR1 and CDR2 (germline): SGHRS, YFSETQ. The CDR3 is 16 amino acids. J lost 2 bases, V lost 2 bases, and 7 bases had no gene match. CDR3 sequence reads: CASSFSLAGGTYEQYF. The sequenced CDR3 bases are TGCGCCAGCAGCTTTAGTTTAGCGGGGGGTACCTACGAG.

For this clone: The read terminates 3 residues ahead of where the CDR3 ends, so the germline J gene completes it. The chain employs TRBV6-2 or TRBV6-3 and TRBJ2-3; 14 nucleotides align to TRBD2. The CDR3 covers 16 residues. V lost 2 bases and J lost 7; bases outside the gene matches: 5. Germline V gives CDR1 MNHEY, CDR2 SVGEGT. CDR3 DNA (partial): TGTGCCAGCAGTTACCTGGGACTAGCGGGAGAAAATACG. Protein sequence: CASSYLGLAGENT. The whole CDR3 protein reads CASSYLGLAGENTQYF.

On this clone: Sequencing ends 3 residues short of the CDR3 end; the germline J gene provides the rest. The chain has TRBV5-1 and TRBJ2-3, with D possibly being TRBD2 (7 bases). The CDR3 totals 15 residues. V was trimmed by 0 bases and J by 5 bases, leaving 13 bases between them. Germline lookup yields CDR1 SGHRS and CDR2 YFSETQ. This CDR3 reads CASSLAGGAGDTQYF. The DNA read from the CDR3 is TGCGCCAGCAGCTTGGCTGGGGGGGCAGGAGATACG.

Notes on this clone: The read is 3 residues too short to cover the CDR3 end, so that end is filled in from the germline J gene. V is TRBV29-1 and J is TRBJ2-4; 12 bases line up with TRBD2. Germline lookup yields CDR1 SQVTM and CDR2 ANQGSEA. The V segment lost 6 bases and the J segment 3 bases; nucleotides outside the gene matches: 15. The CDR3 has 18 residues. The chain's CDR3 is CSVVRPSGGALDKNIQYF. The part of the CDR3 DNA that was read is TGCAGCGTCGTCCGGCCTAGCGGGGGGGCCCTGGACAAAAACATT. The whole variable domain, remainder taken from reference TRBV29-1 and TRBJ2-4, is SAVISQKPSRDICQRGTSLTIQCQVDSQVTMMFWYRQQPGQSLTLIATANQGSEATYESGFVIDKFPISRPNLTFSTLTVSNMSPEDSSIYLCSVVRPSGGALDKNIQYFGAGTRLSVL.

Of note for this clone: The CDR3 is cut off 3 residues early in the read; its end comes from the germline J gene. The chain uses TRBV14 and TRBJ1-2, with D perhaps matching TRBD1 (6 bases). Germline CDR1 reads SGHDN; CDR2 reads FVKESK. Trimming pared 1 base from V and 4 bases from J, leaving 16 bases between. The CDR3 sequence is 16 residues long. CDR3 sequence reads: CASSQVRGGTIYGYTF. CDR3 DNA (partial): TGTGCCAGCAGCCAAGTCCGCGGAGGGACAATCTATGGC.

As to this clone: The CDR3 extends 3 residues past the end of the read, so its final part is completed from the germline J gene. The chain uses TRBV2 and TRBJ1-2; 9 bases fit TRBD1. This CDR3 comprises 15 residues. J gave up 2 bases and V 7 bases, and 8 bases lay outside the gene matches. Per germline, CDR1 SNHLY and CDR2 FYNNEI. The CDR3 here is CASIKQGAGNYGYTF. The part of the CDR3 DNA that was read is TGTGCCAGCATCAAACAGGGGGCTGGAAACTATGGC.

A word on this clone: The read ends 3 residues early relative to the CDR3; the germline J gene fills the gap. The J gene is TRBJ2-7, the V gene TRBV5-5, with 9 nucleotides matching TRBD2. CDR1 and CDR2 from the germline V gene are SGHKS and YYEKEE (reference sequence). Losses at the gene ends were 5 bases for V and 5 bases for J; bases not matched to a gene: 8. This CDR3 region has 14 residues. CDR3 bases read: TGTGCCAGCAGTCTCGGACTAGCGCGCGACGAG. Protein sequence: CASSLGLARDE. In full, the CDR3 is CASSLGLARDEQYF.

With regard to this clone: The CDR3 goes on 3 residues after the read ends, and that part is filled in from the germline J gene. This chain links TRBV2 with TRBJ2-2; 8 positions agree with TRBD1. The V segment lost 6 bases and the J segment 5 bases; nucleotides outside the gene matches: 8. The germline CDR1 and CDR2 sequences are SNHLY and FYNNEI. The CDR3 runs to 15 residues. This chain's CDR3 is CASSPGGAGTGELFF. The sequenced part of the CDR3 DNA is TGTGCCAGCAGCCCAGGGGGCGCCGGGACCGGGGAG.

CDR3 DNA (partial): TGCGCCAGCAGCCAAGGGCCAGGGGTCCTCACAGATACG. This gives the protein CASSQGPGVLTDT. The entire CDR3 protein is CASSQGPGVLTDTQYF. The chain is built from TRBV4-1 and TRBJ2-3; D is perhaps TRBD1 (6 bases). The DNA ends 3 residues before the CDR3 does, and the rest of the CDR3 is filled in from the germline J gene. CDR3 length: 16 residues. Germline CDR1 reads MGHRA; CDR2 reads YSYEKL. V was trimmed by 1 base and J by 2 bases, leaving 13 bases between them.

Notes on this clone: The sequence runs out 3 residues before the end of the CDR3; the remainder is reconstructed from the germline J gene. V is TRBV20-1 and J is TRBJ2-2, with TRBD2 as a possible D gene (5 bases). V was pared by 5 bases and J by 2 bases, with 12 bases between. The CDR3 has 14 amino acids. Germline V gene data show CDR1 as DFQATT and CDR2 as SNEGSKA (reference sequence). The sequenced CDR3 bases are TGCAGTGCTTTGAGGACTGAAAACACCGGGGAG. Amino acids: CSALRTENTGE. The entire CDR3 is CSALRTENTGELFF.

Note on this clone: The read ends 3 residues early relative to the CDR3; the germline J gene fills the gap. The chain employs TRBV2 and TRBJ2-7; possibly TRBD2 for D (8 bases). Between the trimmed V and J ends, which lost 8 bases and 6 bases, there was a span of 23 bases. Germline V gives CDR1 SNHLY, CDR2 FYNNEI. The CDR3 is made up of 15 amino acids. The CDR3 loop is CASAPGGDSISEQYF. The covered CDR3 bases are TGTGCCAGCGCCCCGGGAGGGGACAGCATTTCCGAG.

About this clone: The observed sequence ends 3 residues before the CDR3 terminus, with the missing tail filled in from the germline J gene. The chain is built from TRBV7-2 and TRBJ2-5, with D uncertain. V was pared by 1 base and J by 1 base, with 10 bases between. The CDR3 length is 15 residues. The germline V gene has CDR1 SGHTA and CDR2 FQGNSA. Partial CDR3 DNA: TGTGCCAGCAGCTTAGTGAGGCAGTCCCAAGAGACC. The encoded protein is CASSLVRQSQET. The whole CDR3 region reads CASSLVRQSQETQYF. Full variable domain (outside the CDR3, taken from reference TRBV7-2 and TRBJ2-5): GAGVSQSPSNKVTEKGKDVELRCDPISGHTALYWYRQSLGQGLEFLIYFQGNSAPDKSGLPSDRFSAERTGGSVSTLTIQRTQQEDSAVYLCASSLVRQSQETQYFGPGTRLLVL.

Regarding this clone: Read sequence stops 3 residues before the CDR3 end, and the germline J gene provides the missing end. The V and J genes are TRBV4-1 and TRBJ2-5, with D perhaps assigned TRBD1 or TRBD2 (5 bases each). The V gene's germline CDR1 is MGHRA and CDR2 YSYEKL. There are 14 residues in the CDR3. V shed 6 bases and J shed 5 bases, with 16 bases lying between them. CDR3 bases read: TGCGCCAGCAGGAGGCAGGGAGTAGAGGAGACC. Residues: CASRRQGVEET. The entire CDR3 protein is CASRRQGVEETQYF.

Comment on this clone: Coverage ceases 3 residues before the CDR3 finishes, and the germline J gene fills in the end. V gene TRBV4-1 combines with J gene TRBJ2-2; 10 bases align to TRBD1. Germline assignment: CDR1 MGHRA and CDR2 YSYEKL. The J segment lost 7 bases and the V segment lost 1 base, leaving 6 bases of the junction unmatched. The CDR3 contains 16 residues. This CDR3 reads CASSQGGQGKVGELFF. CDR3 DNA, as far as it was read: TGCGCCAGCAGCCAAGGGGGACAGGGGAAGGTCGGGGAG.

With respect to this clone: The CDR3 end is not reached by the read, which stops 3 residues before it; the germline J gene fills it in. The V gene is TRBV7-3, the J gene TRBJ2-3; the D gene is possibly TRBD2 (6 bases). The germline V gene has CDR1 SGHTA and CDR2 FQGTGA. V lost 2 bases and J lost 2, with 11 bases in between. The CDR3 runs 15 residues. This CDR3 is CASSLGSGFTDTQYF. CDR3 bases read: TGTGCCAGCAGCTTAGGGAGCGGGTTCACAGATACG. Full variable domain (rest looked up from reference TRBV7-3 and TRBJ2-3): GAGVSQTPSNKVTEKGKYVELRCDPISGHTALYWYRQSLGQGPEFLIYFQGTGAADDSGLPNDRFFAVRPEGSVSTLKIQRTERGDSAVYLCASSLGSGFTDTQYFGPGTRLTVL.

A remark on this clone: The DNA ends 3 residues before the CDR3 does, and the rest of the CDR3 is filled in from the germline J gene. This rearrangement joins TRBV28 to TRBJ2-5, with a weak D call TRBD1 (6 bases). CDR1 and CDR2 from the germline V gene are MDHEN and SYDVKM. The CDR3 totals 14 residues. With 5 bases removed from V and 4 bases from J, the gap between germline ends came to 14 bases. The chain's CDR3 is CASSKPGHGETQYF. Partial CDR3 DNA: TGTGCCAGCAGTAAACCGGGACATGGAGAGACC.